These 5 T cell receptor beta chains were sequenced from one sample in a study of blood T cell repertoires in COVID-19. The table came from immunoSEQ multiplex PCR; TCRdb's copy has only in-frame clones and leaves some out. The repertoire holds about 75,000 clones, with approximately 85% as singletons. What was sequenced was peripheral blood. The source is a human donor in a cohort sampled during active COVID-19.

This clone has more than one count but fewer than ten. The same CDR3 is also encoded by other DNA sequences in this sample. This chain links TRBV18 with TRBJ2-3, with 11 nucleotides matching TRBD2. Germline assignment: CDR1 KGHSH and CDR2 LQKENI. J lost 2 bases, V lost 3 bases, and 4 bases had no gene match. This CDR3 has 16 residues. This CDR3 is CASSPGTSGITDTQYF. The CDR3 DNA reads as TGTGCCAGCTCACCTGGGACTAGCGGAATCACAGATACGCAGTATTTT.

The chain links TRBV5-4 to TRBJ2-3; 10 bases map to TRBD2. With V trimmed by 7 bases and J by 14 bases, 10 bases remained unmatched. Germline CDR1 is SGHNT and CDR2 is YYREEE (reference sequence). The CDR3 consists of 12 residues. The CDR3 region has the DNA TGTGCCAGCGGGAGCGGGGGGGGGCGGTCGTATTTT. Protein sequence: CASGSGGGRSYF.

The sample holds one count of this clone. The J gene is TRBJ1-2, the V gene TRBV19, with D tentatively TRBD1 (6 bases). CDR1 LNHDA and CDR2 SQIVND come from the germline V gene (reference sequence). The V end lost 1 base, the J end lost 1 base, and 7 bases lay between the germline ends. The CDR3 spans 14 residues. CDR3 coding DNA: TGTGCCAGTAGTATAGCCAGGGGTAACTATGGCTACACCTTC. Protein sequence: CASSIARGNYGYTF. Complete variable domain (other parts from reference TRBV19 and TRBJ1-2): DGGITQSPKYLFRKEGQNVTLSCEQNLNHDAMYWYRQDPGQGLRLIYYSQIVNDFQKGDIAEGYSVSREKKESFPLTVTSAQKNPTAFYLCASSIARGNYGYTFGSGTRLTVV.

The chain is built from TRBV9 and TRBJ1-1, with 7 positions matching TRBD1. The junction had 6 bases not matched to a gene; V was cut back by 4 bases and J by 0 bases. Germline V gives CDR1 SGDLS, CDR2 YYNGEE. The CDR3 is 15 amino acids. In DNA form, the CDR3 reads TGTGCCAGCAGCAAGAGGGGACAGATGAACACTGAAGCTTTCTTT. It encodes CASSKRGQMNTEAFF.

As to this clone: One end of the junction varies from germline; a read error may be responsible. The chain links TRBV5-5 to TRBJ1-3; weak D call: TRBD1 (5 bases). This CDR3 comprises 13 residues. CDR1 is SGHKS, CDR2 YYEKEE, per germline (reference sequence). The CDR3 sequence is CVSSVTAGNTIYF. Here the CDR3 DNA reads TGTGTCAGCAGCGTGACAGCTGGAAACACCATATATTTT. Filled out from reference TRBV5-5 and TRBJ1-3, the complete variable domain reads DAGVTQSPTHLIKTRGQQVTLRCSPISGHKSVSWYQQVLGQGPQFIFQYYEKEERGRGNFPDRFSARQFPNYSSELNVNALLLGDSALYLCVSSVTAGNTIYFGEGSWLTVV.